This T cell receptor (beta chain) stems from a study of T-cell memory formation after mild COVID-19. V gave up 4 bases and J gave up 0 bases; unmatched junction bases: 3. Germline V gene lookup returns CDR1 SEHNR and CDR2 FQNEAQ (reference sequence). The CDR3 extends over 16 amino acids. This clonotype was found a few times. TCRdb redid the calling of the 5' RACE reads with MiXCR, one entry per CDR3 protein. The data hold more than 350,000 distinct CDR3 sequences, with about 21% observed a single time. This receptor was identified in an adult woman who had mild COVID-19 (a few samples of this study predate the infection). Cell type and time point are not known. What was sequenced was PBMCs or a T cell subset sorted from them (not recorded which). The chain carries TRBV7-9 and TRBJ1-5, with 10 bases aligning to TRBD1. CDR3 DNA sequence: TGTGCCAGCAGCTCGGGACAGGGGCCTAGCAATCAGCCCCAGCATTTT. Protein: CASSSGQGPSNQPQHF.